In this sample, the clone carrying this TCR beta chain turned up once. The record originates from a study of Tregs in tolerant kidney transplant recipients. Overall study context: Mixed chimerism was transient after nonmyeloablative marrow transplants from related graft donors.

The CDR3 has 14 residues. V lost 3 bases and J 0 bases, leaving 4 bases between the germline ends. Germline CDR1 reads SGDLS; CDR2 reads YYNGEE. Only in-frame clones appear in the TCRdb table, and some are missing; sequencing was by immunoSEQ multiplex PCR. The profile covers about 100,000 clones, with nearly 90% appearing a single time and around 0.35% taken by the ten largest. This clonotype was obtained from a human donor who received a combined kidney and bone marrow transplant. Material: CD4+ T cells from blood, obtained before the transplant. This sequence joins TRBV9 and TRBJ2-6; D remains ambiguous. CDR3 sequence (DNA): TGTGCCAGCAGCGCTTACTCTGGGGCCAACGTCCTGACTTTC. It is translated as CASSAYSGANVLTF.